Shown below are 25 T cell receptor beta chains from a single sample sequenced in a study of early T cells in non-severe SARS-CoV-2 infection. TCRdb called the 5' RACE reads again in MiXCR, with one record for every CDR3 protein. The sample has about 80,000 distinct CDR3 sequences, around 10% seen once. The sample was whole blood. The source is an adult who was a healthcare worker with PCR-confirmed SARS-CoV-2 infection or an uninfected control (not recorded which).

In its sample, this clonotype was seen a few times. This rearrangement joins TRBV7-2 to TRBJ2-2; either TRBD1 or TRBD2 may fit D (5 bases each). V lost 5 bases to trimming and J lost 0 bases, with 16 bases between them. The CDR3 has 17 amino acids. Germline V gives CDR1 SGHTA, CDR2 FQGNSA. The CDR3 DNA is TGTGCCAGCAGCCGCGAGGGGAGAACCGCGAACACCGGGGAGCTGTTTTTT. Residues: CASSREGRTANTGELFF.

The rearrangement joins TRBV10-2 to TRBJ1-3; D not certain. The V gene's germline CDR1 is WSHSY and CDR2 SAAADI. This CDR3 is built from 13 residues. V lost 6 bases and J lost 0, with 6 bases in between. The CDR3 DNA follows: TGCGCCAGCAGGGGGATCTCTGGAAACACCATATATTTT. Its translation is CASRGISGNTIYF.

This clonotype was observed at least ten times. The rearrangement joins TRBV5-1 to TRBJ1-4; 7 nucleotides match TRBD1. V gave up 5 bases and J gave up 0 bases; unmatched junction bases: 10. Germline V gives CDR1 SGHRS, CDR2 YFSETQ. The CDR3 loop spans 17 amino acids. The DNA of the CDR3 is TGCGCCAGCAGTTATAATCCGGGACAGACAACTAATGAAAAACTGTTTTTT. It specifies CASSYNPGQTTNEKLFF. The whole variable domain, remainder taken from reference TRBV5-1 and TRBJ1-4, is KAGVTQTPRYLIKTRGQQVTLSCSPISGHRSVSWYQQTPGQGLQFLFEYFSETQRNKGNFPGRFSGRQFSNSRSEMNVSTLELGDSALYLCASSYNPGQTTNEKLFFGSGTQLSVL.

This clonotype was recorded a few times. The chain joins TRBV9 to TRBJ1-3; 9 bases match TRBD1. Trimming at V came to 4 bases and at J to 4 bases, leaving 9 bases not matched to a gene. The CDR3 loop spans 16 amino acids. From germline, CDR1 is SGDLS and CDR2 YYNGEE. This CDR3 reads CASSPVGTGYGNTIYF. The CDR3 DNA reads as TGTGCCAGCAGCCCAGTAGGGACAGGGTACGGAAACACCATATATTTT.

The table lists this clonotype with many counts. The chain couples TRBV20-1 to TRBJ2-1, with TRBD2 matching 11 bases. The V gene's germline CDR1 is DFQATT and CDR2 SNEGSKA (reference sequence). The CDR3 has 15 residues. V shed 1 base, J shed 5 bases, and the junction held 4 bases outside the gene matches. CDR3 region: CSARGGTSGNNEQFF. The CDR3 bases are TGCAGTGCTAGAGGGGGGACTAGCGGAAACAATGAGCAGTTCTTC.

This chain connects TRBV7-3 to TRBJ2-1; 15 positions agree with TRBD2. J was trimmed by 8 bases and V by 5 bases; bases with no gene match: 13. This CDR3 comprises 18 residues. Germline CDR1 reads SGHTA; CDR2 reads FQGTGA. Here the CDR3 DNA reads TGTGCCAGCAGCCCCACGGGACTAGCGGGAGGAGGTAGGGATGAGCAGTTCTTC. This gives the protein CASSPTGLAGGGRDEQFF.

This clonotype was counted at least ten times. V is TRBV10-3 and J is TRBJ2-3; 10 bases agree with TRBD2. With V trimmed by 3 bases and J by 4 bases, 19 bases remained unmatched. CDR1 is ENHRY and CDR2 is SYGVKD in the germline V gene. The CDR3 covers 20 residues. DNA for the CDR3: TGTGCCATCAGTGACCCCCGGCTAGCGGGAGACCCTTTCGGCGCAGATACGCAGTATTTT. Its translation is CAISDPRLAGDPFGADTQYF.

This clonotype came up many times. The chain employs TRBV29-1 and TRBJ2-1, with 7 positions matching TRBD1. The V and J ends lost 3 bases and 5 bases, in that order; junction bases with no gene match: 10. Germline V gene sequence: CDR1 SQVTM, CDR2 ANQGSEA. The length of the CDR3 is 15 residues. The CDR3 bases are TGCAGCGTTGAGGGTCGGACAGGACTCGACAATGAGCAGTTCTTC. It is translated as CSVEGRTGLDNEQFF.

This clonotype was detected ten times or more. The rearrangement joins TRBV30 to TRBJ2-3; 7 bases are shared with TRBD2. The ends lost 7 bases at V and 6 bases at J; junction bases unmatched: 7. CDR3 size: 12 residues. Germline V gives CDR1 GTSNPN, CDR2 SVGIG (reference sequence). The CDR3 is CAFHWGGDTQYF. As DNA, the CDR3 is TGTGCCTTCCATTGGGGGGGGGATACGCAGTATTTT.

This clonotype has ten or more counts. V and J are TRBV18 and TRBJ2-7, with D possibly matching TRBD2 (5 bases). Trimming left V 6 bases short and J 2 bases short, with 17 bases between. Germline values: CDR1 KGHSH, CDR2 LQKENI. The CDR3 has 15 amino acids. The DNA for the CDR3 is TGTGCCAGCTCGCCAGTCCGTAGCGCAGCCTACGAGCAGTACTTC. As protein: CASSPVRSAAYEQYF.

J is TRBJ2-1 and V is TRBV11-3, with D perhaps being TRBD1 or TRBD2 (5 bases each). Germline lookup yields CDR1 SGHNT and CDR2 YENEEA. Trimming took 1 base from V and 11 from J, leaving 9 bases between them. CDR3 length equals 12 residues. In DNA form, the CDR3 reads TGTGCCAGCAGCTTAGGGGGGATGAAGCAGTTCTTC. Its translation is CASSLGGMKQFF.

This chain connects TRBV29-1 to TRBJ2-1; perhaps TRBD2 as D (6 bases). CDR3 length: 13 residues. Germline CDR1 and CDR2: SQVTM and ANQGSEA. The V end was cut by 2 bases, the J end by 7 bases, with 12 bases between. The CDR3 region is CSVESGPGNEQFF. Written as DNA, the CDR3 is TGCAGCGTTGAAAGCGGGCCGGGGAATGAGCAGTTCTTC.

This clonotype came up many times. The rearrangement links TRBV18 to TRBJ2-7, with 7 bases matching TRBD1. This CDR3 comprises 14 residues. Germline CDR1 reads KGHSH; CDR2 reads LQKENI. With V trimmed by 5 bases and J by 2 bases, 6 bases remained unmatched. As DNA, the CDR3 is TGTGCCAGCTCATCCGGGACAGCGGCCTACGAGCAGTACTTC. Protein: CASSSGTAAYEQYF. The entire variable domain, with the rest obtained from reference TRBV18 and TRBJ2-7, is as follows: NAGVMQNPRHLVRRRGQEARLRCSPMKGHSHVYWYRQLPEEGLKFMVYLQKENIIDESGMPKERFSAEFPKEGPSILRIQQVVRGDSAAYFCASSSGTAAYEQYFGPGTRLTVT.

This clonotype has at least ten counts. The chain uses TRBV9 and TRBJ2-1, with D perhaps matching TRBD1 or TRBD2 (6 bases each). The germline V gene has CDR1 SGDLS and CDR2 YYNGEE. The CDR3 runs 15 residues. The ends were cut back, 4 bases at V and 3 bases at J, with 14 bases in the middle. The CDR3 sequence is CASSSEGDYYNEQFF. The DNA of the CDR3 is TGTGCCAGCAGCTCGGAGGGGGATTACTACAATGAGCAGTTCTTC.

Within the sample, this clonotype is medium-sized. This sequence joins TRBV7-9 and TRBJ2-3; TRBD1 matches 9 bases. The CDR3 extends over 16 amino acids. With V trimmed by 5 bases and J by 0 bases, 6 bases remained unmatched. In germline, CDR1 is SEHNR, CDR2 FQNEAQ (reference sequence). The CDR3 sequence: CASSPNTGGSTDTQYF. CDR3 in DNA: TGTGCCAGCAGCCCTAACACAGGGGGCAGCACAGATACGCAGTATTTT.

This clonotype was detected a few times. The chain uses TRBV20-1 and TRBJ2-5, with D possibly TRBD1 on 6 matching bases. Per germline, CDR1 DFQATT and CDR2 SNEGSKA (reference sequence). This CDR3 is 14 amino acids long. Trimming stripped 1 base from V and 3 bases from J, with 12 bases between. The CDR3 protein is CSARGQASKETQYF. For the CDR3, the DNA is TGCAGTGCTAGAGGACAGGCCTCCAAAGAGACCCAGTACTTC.

This clonotype was seen many times. The chain is built from TRBV6-5 and TRBJ2-1, with D perhaps matching TRBD1 (6 bases). Germline V CDR1 and CDR2: MNHEY, SVGAGI. The length of the CDR3 is 15 residues. Trimming removed 5 bases from V and 4 bases from J, with 15 bases in between. The CDR3 region has the DNA TGTGCCAGCAGTCCCGGGACAACCGATTACAATGAGCAGTTCTTC. Protein: CASSPGTTDYNEQFF.

This clonotype has a count of ten or more. This CDR3 reads CASSIAGGPRGQETQYF. CDR3 DNA sequence: TGTGCCAGCAGTATAGCGGGAGGGCCTAGGGGACAAGAGACCCAGTACTTC. The V call is TRBV27, the J call TRBJ2-5, with 11 positions matching TRBD2. CDR1 MNHEY and CDR2 SMNVEV come from the germline V gene (reference sequence). CDR3 length: 17 residues. Trimming cost V 5 bases and J 2 bases; bases outside gene matches: 10.

This clonotype was detected a few times. V gene TRBV13 combines with J gene TRBJ2-7; D ambiguous. Trimming left V 4 bases short and J 5 bases short, with 6 bases between. This CDR3 region has 11 residues. Per germline, CDR1 PRHDT and CDR2 FYEKMQ (reference sequence). This CDR3 is CASSSPDEQYF. CDR3 in DNA: TGTGCCAGCAGCTCACCAGACGAGCAGTACTTC.

This clonotype was counted at least ten times. The chain joins TRBV5-1 to TRBJ1-1; D unclear. This CDR3 spans 13 amino acids. Germline lookup yields CDR1 SGHRS and CDR2 YFSETQ. V gave up 0 bases and J gave up 3 bases, with 6 bases separating them. Here the CDR3 reads CASSLVRDTEAFF. The CDR3 region has the DNA TGCGCCAGCAGCTTGGTTCGGGACACTGAAGCTTTCTTT.

This clonotype was observed many times. This chain uses TRBV2 with TRBJ2-1, with D unclear. V shed 1 base and J shed 0 bases, with 7 bases lying between them. This CDR3 region has 15 residues. In germline, CDR1 is SNHLY, CDR2 FYNNEI. This CDR3 is CASSEEYISYNEQFF. CDR3 nucleotide sequence: TGTGCCAGCAGTGAAGAGTACATCTCCTACAATGAGCAGTTCTTC. The full variable domain, with the rest looked up from reference TRBV2 and TRBJ2-1, is EPEVTQTPSHQVTQMGQEVILRCVPISNHLYFYWYRQILGQKVEFLVSFYNNEISEKSEIFDDQFSVERPDGSNFTLKIRSTKLEDSAMYFCASSEEYISYNEQFFGPGTRLTVL.

This clonotype was observed at least ten times. The J gene is TRBJ1-2, the V gene TRBV7-9; D is perhaps TRBD1 (5 bases). Germline CDR1 and CDR2: SEHNR and FQNEAQ (reference sequence). V was clipped by 3 bases and J by 7 bases, with 18 bases between them. The CDR3 sequence is 15 residues long. The CDR3 protein is CASSLETVRTFGYTF. DNA for the CDR3: TGTGCCAGCAGCTTGGAGACAGTGAGGACATTTGGCTACACCTTC.

In this sample, this clonotype turned up many times. This chain joins TRBV20-1 and TRBJ2-7, with 13 bases aligning to TRBD2. V was pared by 5 bases and J by 3 bases, with 4 bases of the junction left unmatched. This CDR3 comprises 14 residues. CDR1 is DFQATT, CDR2 SNEGSKA, per germline (reference sequence). CDR3 in amino acids: CSAQTSGRLYEQYF. CDR3 bases: TGCAGTGCTCAGACTAGCGGGAGGCTCTACGAGCAGTACTTC.

Ten or more counts support this clonotype. The rearrangement links TRBV20-1 to TRBJ2-3, with D unresolved. This CDR3 comprises 12 residues. The ends were cut back, 7 bases at V and 6 bases at J, with 14 bases in the middle. Germline V gene data show CDR1 as DFQATT and CDR2 as SNEGSKA (reference sequence). The DNA for the CDR3 is TGCAGTGTTCCATTCATAACGGATACGCAGTATTTT. Protein: CSVPFITDTQYF.

This clonotype was observed a handful of times. V and J are TRBV9 and TRBJ1-2; perhaps TRBD1 as D (6 bases). V was shortened by 4 bases and J by 4 bases, with 20 bases between the two germline ends. The CDR3 is 16 amino acids. Germline V gene lookup returns CDR1 SGDLS and CDR2 YYNGEE. The CDR3 DNA follows: TGTGCCAGCAGCCCACGGACAGTCCCACCCTTCTATGGCTACACCTTC. It is translated as CASSPRTVPPFYGYTF.